This T cell receptor (beta chain) was obtained from a study of monozygotic twins with inflammatory bowel disease. TCRdb reprocessed the 5' RACE reads and stores each CDR3 protein as one record, lacking DNA. This listing includes approximately 400,000 distinct CDR3 sequences. The TCR was taken from a human donor with ulcerative colitis or Crohn's disease, or a healthy co-twin of an affected twin (not recorded which). Source material: blood.

CDR3 amino acids: CASSQALREDLPEYF. The genes are TRBV4-2 and TRBJ2-3; with no DNA, the TCRdb D assignment of TRBD2 cannot be verified. The CDR3 sequence is 15 residues long. In germline, CDR1 is LGHNA, CDR2 YNFKEQ.